This TCR beta chain was observed in a study of post-analysis software for immune sequencing data. Study-wide background: Clinical courses comprised relapsing-remitting, secondary progressive and progressive-relapsing multiple sclerosis.

The TCR beta cDNA libraries carried unique molecular identifiers. About 500,000 cDNA molecules were obtained per 1 to 10 million input T cells. TCRdb itself ran the PCR reads through MiXCR, one entry per CDR3 protein. This sample yields approximately 660,000 distinct CDR3 sequences, of which over 45% are seen a single time; around 10% belongs to the top ten. This clonotype turned up a few times. Sequencing used blood. This TCR was recovered from a girl aged 2 to 9 with multiple sclerosis.

The CDR3 DNA is TGTGCCAGCAGTGAAGAATATCGGACAACCGGAGGCTACACCTTC. Translated, it gives CASSEEYRTTGGYTF. V and J are TRBV2 and TRBJ1-2; D perhaps matches TRBD1 (5 bases). Germline CDR1 reads SNHLY; CDR2 reads FYNNEI. The CDR3 contains 15 residues. V gave up 1 base and J gave up 8 bases, with 17 bases separating them. The full variable domain, rest sourced from reference TRBV2 and TRBJ1-2, is EPEVTQTPSHQVTQMGQEVILRCVPISNHLYFYWYRQILGQKVEFLVSFYNNEISEKSEIFDDQFSVERPDGSNFTLKIRSTKLEDSAMYFCASSEEYRTTGGYTFGSGTRLTVV.